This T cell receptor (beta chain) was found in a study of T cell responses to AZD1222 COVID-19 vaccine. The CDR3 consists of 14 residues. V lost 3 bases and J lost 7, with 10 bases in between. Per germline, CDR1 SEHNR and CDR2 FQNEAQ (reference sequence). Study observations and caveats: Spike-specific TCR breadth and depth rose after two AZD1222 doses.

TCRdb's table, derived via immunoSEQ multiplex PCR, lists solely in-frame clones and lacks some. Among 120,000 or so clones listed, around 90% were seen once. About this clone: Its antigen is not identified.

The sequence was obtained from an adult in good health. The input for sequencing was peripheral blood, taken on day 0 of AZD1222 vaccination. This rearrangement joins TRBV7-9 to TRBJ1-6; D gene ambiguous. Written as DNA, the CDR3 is TGTGCCAGCAGCTTGTCGGACGGGAATTCACCCCTCCACTTT. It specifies CASSLSDGNSPLHF.